What follows describes a single TCR beta chain. Its specificity is unknown. This entry comes from a study of naive and memory T cell subsets. Study-wide results and limits: In naive cells, over 95% of TCR sequences were seen only once. Naive repertoires, especially CD8, held a few larger clonotypes, possibly memory cells re-expressing CD45RA. Diversity fell and Gini index rose from naive through CM, EM, EMRA.

Germline CDR1 SQVTM, CDR2 ANQGSEA. Trimming took 2 bases from V and 3 from J, leaving 10 bases between them. The CDR3 totals 13 residues. Two oligonucleotides, mixed equimolar, formed the beta constant-region primer covering TRBC1 and TRBC2. Four rounds of PCR amplified the ligated cDNA using nested alpha and beta constant-region primers plus SP2. An oligonucleotide with the SP2 primer and a 12-nucleotide UMI was ligated to the cDNA 3' end. TCRdb called the UMI-ligation and nested PCR reads again in MiXCR, with one record for every CDR3 protein. Of about 150,000 distinct CDR3 sequences in the sample, about 20% were seen once. CMV status came from CD4+ T cell IFNgamma after overnight CMV lysate stimulation of fresh PBMCs.

V usage is TRBV29-1 and J usage is TRBJ1-1, with a possible D match to TRBD1 (6 bases). Sequenced sample: naive CD4+ T cells from blood. The receptor was derived from a human donor in good health. The CDR3 reads CSVERRQDTEAFF. The DNA of the CDR3 is TGCAGCGTTGAACGGCGACAGGACACTGAAGCTTTCTTT.